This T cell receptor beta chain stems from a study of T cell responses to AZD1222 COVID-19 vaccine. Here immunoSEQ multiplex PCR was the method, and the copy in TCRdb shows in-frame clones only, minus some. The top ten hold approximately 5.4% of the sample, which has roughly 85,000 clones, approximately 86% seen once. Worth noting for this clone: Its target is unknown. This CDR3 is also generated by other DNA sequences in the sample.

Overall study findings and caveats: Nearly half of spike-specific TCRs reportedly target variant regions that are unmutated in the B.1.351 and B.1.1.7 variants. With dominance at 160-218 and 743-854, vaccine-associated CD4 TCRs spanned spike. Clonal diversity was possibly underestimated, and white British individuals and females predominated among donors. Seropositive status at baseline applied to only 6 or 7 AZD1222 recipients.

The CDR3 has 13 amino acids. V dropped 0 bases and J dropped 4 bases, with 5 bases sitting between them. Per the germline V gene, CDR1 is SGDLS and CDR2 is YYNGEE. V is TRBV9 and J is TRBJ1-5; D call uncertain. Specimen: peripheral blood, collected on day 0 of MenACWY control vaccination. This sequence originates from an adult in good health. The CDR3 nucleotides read TGTGCCAGCAGCGTAGGGGAGAATCAGCCCCAGCATTTT. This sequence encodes CASSVGENQPQHF.